This T cell receptor (beta chain) derives from a study of cytotoxic CD8 clonotypes in ibrutinib-treated CLL. Clones were read by immunoSEQ multiplex PCR, and TCRdb kept only the in-frame ones, dropping some. The sample consists of roughly 220,000 clones, roughly 79% of them appearing once. Germline V gene data show CDR1 as MGHRA and CDR2 as YSYEKL. With 4 bases clipped from V and 4 bases from J, the junction kept 15 bases outside the gene matches. This CDR3 is 17 amino acids long. The V call is TRBV4-1, the J call TRBJ2-7, with TRBD1 matching over 8 bases. This sequence originates from a human donor with chronic lymphocytic leukemia. The specimen was PBMCs, collected after 12 months of ibrutinib treatment. CDR3: CASSPSRARGPGYEQYF. The CDR3 DNA sequence: TGCGCCAGCAGCCCCTCCCGTGCCAGGGGGCCGGGGTACGAGCAGTACTTC.